The rows below give T cell receptor beta chains drawn from one sample of a study of cytomegalovirus exposure and HLA in healthy donors. Here immunoSEQ multiplex PCR was the method, and the copy in TCRdb shows in-frame clones only, minus some. Of approximately 100,000 clones listed, approximately 9% are singletons. Sequencing used PBMCs. These receptors were taken from a man aged 50-59 years in good health and CMV-seropositive. Both conserved end residues are part of each CDR3. Fields, in order: clone size, V gene, J gene, CDR3 length, D gene, CDR3 protein, CDR3 DNA. The D gene is left open where the match is weak. Clone size is not always given. Where it is, it says once, few, many or a class for expanded clones.

clone size: .
V gene: TRBV7-6
J gene: TRBJ2-3
CDR3 length: 17
D gene: .
CDR3 protein: CASSLARWRNGADTQYF
CDR3 DNA: TGTGCCAGCAGCTTAGCTCGGTGGCGAAACGGAGCAGATACGCAGTATTTT

clone size: .
V gene: TRBV9
J gene: TRBJ2-5
CDR3 length: 15
D gene: TRBD2
CDR3 protein: CASSPRLAQQETQYF
CDR3 DNA: TGTGCCAGCAGCCCACGACTAGCCCAGCAAGAGACCCAGTACTTC

clone size: few
V gene: TRBV12-1
J gene: TRBJ2-5
CDR3 length: 17
D gene: .
CDR3 protein: CASSIILAGASGETQYF
CDR3 DNA: TGTGCCAGCAGCATCATACTAGCGGGAGCGTCTGGGGAGACCCAGTACTTC

clone size: .
V gene: TRBV21-1
J gene: TRBJ2-3
CDR3 length: 20
D gene: .
CDR3 protein: CASSKPPPPGLAEVTDTQYF
CDR3 DNA: TGTGCCAGCAGCAAACCCCCTCCCCCGGGACTAGCGGAAGTCACAGATACGCAGTATTTT

clone size: few
V gene: TRBV7-9
J gene: TRBJ2-3
CDR3 length: 16
D gene: .
CDR3 protein: CASSPLGGRKTDTQYF
CDR3 DNA: TGTGCCAGCAGCCCCCTCGGGGGAAGGAAAACAGATACGCAGTATTTT

clone size: .
V gene: TRBV5-5
J gene: TRBJ2-5
CDR3 length: 15
D gene: .
CDR3 protein: CASSLEGQTVETQYF
CDR3 DNA: TGTGCCAGCAGCTTGGAGGGACAAACGGTAGAGACCCAGTACTTC

clone size: few
V gene: TRBV7-2
J gene: TRBJ2-7
CDR3 length: 16
D gene: TRBD2
CDR3 protein: CASSKGLAGAPYEQYF
CDR3 DNA: TGTGCCAGCAGCAAAGGACTAGCGGGAGCCCCGTACGAGCAGTACTTC

clone size: many
V gene: TRBV29-1
J gene: TRBJ1-2
CDR3 length: 13
D gene: TRBD1
CDR3 protein: CSVQGQVDYGYTF
CDR3 DNA: TGCAGCGTACAAGGACAGGTGGACTATGGCTACACCTTC

clone size: few
V gene: TRBV2
J gene: TRBJ2-3
CDR3 length: 15
D gene: TRBD1
CDR3 protein: CASSGRQGGTDTQYF
CDR3 DNA: TGTGCCAGCAGCGGAAGACAGGGAGGCACAGATACGCAGTATTTT

clone size: .
V gene: TRBV4-2
J gene: TRBJ1-2
CDR3 length: 15
D gene: TRBD1
CDR3 protein: CASSQPGQGLGGYTF
CDR3 DNA: TGTGCCAGCAGCCAACCCGGACAGGGTCTGGGTGGCTACACCTTC

clone size: few
V gene: TRBV27
J gene: TRBJ2-1
CDR3 length: 16
D gene: TRBD2
CDR3 protein: CASSLYLAGTQNEQFF
CDR3 DNA: TGTGCCAGCAGTTTATATCTAGCGGGTACTCAAAATGAGCAGTTCTTC

clone size: few
V gene: TRBV19
J gene: TRBJ2-2
CDR3 length: 15
D gene: .
CDR3 protein: CASSIWGQVTGELFF
CDR3 DNA: TGTGCCAGTAGTATATGGGGCCAAGTAACCGGGGAGCTGTTTTTT

clone size: few
V gene: TRBV9
J gene: TRBJ2-7
CDR3 length: 13
D gene: TRBD1
CDR3 protein: CASSAGTGYEQYF
CDR3 DNA: TGTGCCAGCAGCGCTGGGACAGGGTACGAGCAGTACTTC

clone size: .
V gene: TRBV27
J gene: TRBJ2-5
CDR3 length: 13
D gene: TRBD1
CDR3 protein: CASRPTGWETQYF
CDR3 DNA: TGTGCCAGCAGGCCGACAGGGTGGGAGACCCAGTACTTC

clone size: .
V gene: TRBV30
J gene: TRBJ2-2
CDR3 length: 14
D gene: TRBD2
CDR3 protein: CAWSSSSSGKELFF
CDR3 DNA: TGTGCCTGGAGCTCCTCCTCTAGCGGGAAGGAGCTGTTTTTT

clone size: .
V gene: TRBV2
J gene: TRBJ2-7
CDR3 length: 15
D gene: .
CDR3 protein: CASTFLISSSYEQYF
CDR3 DNA: TGTGCCAGCACGTTTCTTATTTCTAGCTCCTACGAGCAGTACTTC

clone size: few
V gene: TRBV28
J gene: TRBJ2-2
CDR3 length: 15
D gene: TRBD2
CDR3 protein: CASRRGDLNTGELFF
CDR3 DNA: TGTGCCAGCCGTCGGGGGGACTTGAACACCGGGGAGCTGTTTTTT

clone size: many
V gene: TRBV6-4
J gene: TRBJ2-3
CDR3 length: 13
D gene: TRBD1
CDR3 protein: CASSRDRGDTQYF
CDR3 DNA: TGTGCCAGCAGCCGCGACAGGGGAGATACGCAGTATTTT

clone size: .
V gene: TRBV18
J gene: TRBJ1-1
CDR3 length: 15
D gene: .
CDR3 protein: CASSPPWKRDTEAFF
CDR3 DNA: TGTGCCAGCTCACCACCGTGGAAGAGGGACACTGAAGCTTTCTTT

clone size: .
V gene: TRBV28
J gene: TRBJ2-1
CDR3 length: 11
D gene: .
CDR3 protein: CASTAGPLQFF
CDR3 DNA: TGTGCCAGCACTGCGGGACCTCTGCAGTTCTTC

clone size: .
V gene: TRBV6-4
J gene: TRBJ2-1
CDR3 length: 18
D gene: TRBD2
CDR3 protein: CASSEGLAGSSSYNEQFF
CDR3 DNA: TGTGCCAGCAGTGAGGGACTAGCGGGGTCCAGCTCCTACAATGAGCAGTTCTTC

clone size: few
V gene: TRBV5-1
J gene: TRBJ1-1
CDR3 length: 14
D gene: TRBD1
CDR3 protein: CASSTGEVPTEAFF
CDR3 DNA: TGCGCCAGCAGTACAGGGGAAGTACCGACTGAAGCTTTCTTT

clone size: few
V gene: TRBV7-9
J gene: TRBJ2-1
CDR3 length: 15
D gene: .
CDR3 protein: CASSPTGGAYNEQFF
CDR3 DNA: TGTGCCAGCAGCCCGACTGGAGGAGCATACAATGAGCAGTTCTTC

clone size: few
V gene: TRBV18
J gene: TRBJ1-3
CDR3 length: 13
D gene: .
CDR3 protein: CASSPLSEDTIYF
CDR3 DNA: TGTGCCAGCTCACCACTTTCAGAGGACACCATATATTTT

clone size: few
V gene: TRBV19
J gene: TRBJ1-5
CDR3 length: 16
D gene: .
CDR3 protein: CASSRADGGGNQPQHF
CDR3 DNA: TGTGCCAGTAGTAGGGCGGACGGGGGGGGAAATCAGCCCCAGCATTTT

clone size: .
V gene: TRBV28
J gene: TRBJ2-1
CDR3 length: 14
D gene: .
CDR3 protein: CASIQGREYAEQFF
CDR3 DNA: TGTGCCAGCATCCAAGGACGGGAGTATGCTGAGCAGTTCTTC

clone size: .
V gene: TRBV6-1
J gene: TRBJ2-6
CDR3 length: 14
D gene: .
CDR3 protein: CASSASSGANVLTF
CDR3 DNA: TGTGCCAGCAGTGCCAGCTCTGGGGCCAACGTCCTGACTTTC

clone size: few
V gene: TRBV6-5
J gene: TRBJ2-7
CDR3 length: 12
D gene: .
CDR3 protein: CASRRAGDEQYF
CDR3 DNA: TGTGCCAGCAGGCGTGCAGGGGACGAGCAGTACTTC

clone size: .
V gene: TRBV18
J gene: TRBJ2-1
CDR3 length: 16
D gene: .
CDR3 protein: CASSHNSGAGGNEQFF
CDR3 DNA: TGTGCCAGCTCACACAACTCAGGGGCCGGTGGGAATGAGCAGTTCTTC

clone size: few
V gene: TRBV7-8
J gene: TRBJ1-2
CDR3 length: 14
D gene: .
CDR3 protein: CASSLTGGIYGYTF
CDR3 DNA: TGTGCCAGCTCTCTGACGGGGGGGATCTATGGCTACACCTTC

clone size: many
V gene: TRBV27
J gene: TRBJ2-7
CDR3 length: 15
D gene: .
CDR3 protein: CATRGRTGLPYEQYF
CDR3 DNA: TGTGCCACCCGTGGAAGAACAGGGCTTCCTTACGAGCAGTACTTC

clone size: .
V gene: TRBV29-1
J gene: TRBJ2-7
CDR3 length: 14
D gene: TRBD1
CDR3 protein: CSVAGTGSSYEQYF
CDR3 DNA: TGCAGCGTTGCGGGGACAGGGAGTTCCTACGAGCAGTACTTC

clone size: .
V gene: TRBV7-8
J gene: TRBJ2-4
CDR3 length: 15
D gene: .
CDR3 protein: CASSQQGGRQNIQYF
CDR3 DNA: TGTGCCAGCAGCCAACAGGGTGGGCGGCAGAACATTCAGTACTTC

clone size: .
V gene: TRBV27
J gene: TRBJ1-2
CDR3 length: 12
D gene: TRBD1
CDR3 protein: CASSRQGVGYTF
CDR3 DNA: TGTGCCAGCAGCAGACAGGGGGTTGGCTACACCTTC

clone size: .
V gene: TRBV6-5
J gene: TRBJ2-2
CDR3 length: 12
D gene: .
CDR3 protein: CASSSPTGELFF
CDR3 DNA: TGTGCCAGCAGTTCCCCAACCGGGGAGCTGTTTTTT

clone size: .
V gene: TRBV29-1
J gene: TRBJ2-5
CDR3 length: 12
D gene: .
CDR3 protein: CSVRWGVGTQYF
CDR3 DNA: TGCAGCGTTCGATGGGGAGTAGGGACCCAGTACTTC

clone size: .
V gene: TRBV5-1
J gene: TRBJ1-4
CDR3 length: 16
D gene: .
CDR3 protein: CASSLGTDATNEKLFF
CDR3 DNA: TGCGCCAGCAGCTTGGGGACAGACGCAACTAATGAAAAACTGTTTTTT

clone size: few
V gene: TRBV6-6
J gene: TRBJ2-2
CDR3 length: 14
D gene: .
CDR3 protein: CASSYSQNTGELFF
CDR3 DNA: TGTGCCAGCAGTTACTCTCAGAACACCGGGGAGCTGTTTTTT

clone size: few
V gene: TRBV29-1
J gene: TRBJ1-2
CDR3 length: 13
D gene: TRBD1
CDR3 protein: CSVPRQGLSGYTF
CDR3 DNA: TGCAGCGTTCCTAGACAGGGTCTGAGTGGCTACACCTTC

clone size: few
V gene: TRBV30
J gene: TRBJ1-5
CDR3 length: 13
D gene: .
CDR3 protein: CAWSGGDNQPQHF
CDR3 DNA: TGTGCCTGGAGTGGCGGGGACAATCAGCCCCAGCATTTT

clone size: .
V gene: TRBV6-5
J gene: TRBJ2-5
CDR3 length: 14
D gene: .
CDR3 protein: CASSSTGVSETQYF
CDR3 DNA: TGTGCCAGCAGTTCTACGGGAGTATCGGAGACCCAGTACTTC

clone size: many
V gene: TRBV7-9
J gene: TRBJ1-1
CDR3 length: 16
D gene: TRBD1
CDR3 protein: CASSNLPGQVNTEAFF
CDR3 DNA: TGTGCCAGCAGCAATCTACCGGGACAGGTGAACACTGAAGCTTTCTTT

clone size: .
V gene: TRBV27
J gene: TRBJ1-1
CDR3 length: 13
D gene: .
CDR3 protein: CASSLWGRTEAFF
CDR3 DNA: TGTGCCAGCAGTTTATGGGGGCGCACTGAAGCTTTCTTT

clone size: .
V gene: TRBV7-9
J gene: TRBJ1-1
CDR3 length: 17
D gene: .
CDR3 protein: CASSRGEREFLNTEAFF
CDR3 DNA: TGTGCCAGCAGCCGCGGGGAAAGGGAATTTCTGAACACTGAAGCTTTCTTT

clone size: many
V gene: TRBV2
J gene: TRBJ2-7
CDR3 length: 17
D gene: TRBD1
CDR3 protein: CASSYPSGTETSYEQYF
CDR3 DNA: TGTGCCAGCAGTTACCCCTCGGGGACAGAAACCTCCTACGAGCAGTACTTC

clone size: few
V gene: TRBV11-1
J gene: TRBJ2-5
CDR3 length: 15
D gene: .
CDR3 protein: CASSPERKAGETQYF
CDR3 DNA: TGTGCCAGCAGCCCCGAGAGGAAGGCGGGTGAGACCCAGTACTTC

clone size: .
V gene: TRBV29-1
J gene: TRBJ2-2
CDR3 length: 12
D gene: .
CDR3 protein: CSGRNPTGELFF
CDR3 DNA: TGCAGCGGGCGGAACCCCACCGGGGAGCTGTTTTTT

clone size: few
V gene: TRBV7-7
J gene: TRBJ1-5
CDR3 length: 14
D gene: .
CDR3 protein: CASSPPTGNQPQHF
CDR3 DNA: TGTGCTAGCTCACCTCCCACGGGCAATCAGCCCCAGCATTTT

clone size: .
V gene: TRBV14
J gene: TRBJ2-5
CDR3 length: 13
D gene: .
CDR3 protein: CASSQEVQATQYF
CDR3 DNA: TGTGCCAGCAGCCAAGAAGTCCAGGCAACCCAGTACTTC

clone size: few
V gene: TRBV6-5
J gene: TRBJ2-2
CDR3 length: 16
D gene: .
CDR3 protein: CASSYSGGTNTGELFF
CDR3 DNA: TGTGCCAGCAGCTACTCCGGGGGTACGAACACCGGGGAGCTGTTTTTT

clone size: .
V gene: TRBV7-3
J gene: TRBJ2-1
CDR3 length: 12
D gene: .
CDR3 protein: CASSLRGNEQFF
CDR3 DNA: TGTGCCAGCAGCTTGCGGGGCAATGAGCAGTTCTTC

clone size: .
V gene: TRBV27
J gene: TRBJ2-7
CDR3 length: 15
D gene: TRBD2
CDR3 protein: CASSLLAGGPHEQYF
CDR3 DNA: TGTGCCAGCAGTTTGTTAGCGGGAGGGCCCCACGAGCAGTACTTC

clone size: .
V gene: TRBV7-9
J gene: TRBJ1-5
CDR3 length: 19
D gene: .
CDR3 protein: CASSLAPREVNNSNQPQHF
CDR3 DNA: TGTGCCAGCAGCTTAGCCCCCAGGGAGGTCAACAATAGCAATCAGCCCCAGCATTTT

clone size: many
V gene: TRBV19
J gene: TRBJ1-2
CDR3 length: 14
D gene: TRBD1
CDR3 protein: CASSTTGKNYGYTF
CDR3 DNA: TGTGCCAGTAGTACGACAGGGAAGAACTATGGCTACACCTTC

clone size: .
V gene: TRBV10-3
J gene: TRBJ2-7
CDR3 length: 15
D gene: TRBD2
CDR3 protein: CAISESRGLAYEQYF
CDR3 DNA: TGTGCCATCAGTGAGTCCCGGGGACTAGCCTACGAGCAGTACTTC